This paragraph covers one T cell receptor (beta chain) sequence. Its specificity is unknown. This CDR3 is 15 amino acids long. CDR1 and CDR2 (germline): MNHNS, SASEGT. With V trimmed by 5 bases and J by 4 bases, 4 bases remained unmatched. The record originates from a study of cytotoxic CD8 clonotypes in ibrutinib-treated CLL. Study in general: For this cohort, patients were about a dozen relapsed/refractory and about 14 treatment-naive, while 17 were IGHV unmutated. When averaged across all of the samples, the counts came to a few hundred thousand productive templates and 90,000 to 95,000 productive rearrangements.

Generated by immunoSEQ multiplex PCR, the TCRdb table keeps only in-frame clones and is missing some. In the table there are under 200,000 clones, more than 65% of which are singletons. Study observations and caveats: Baseline levels of clonality went above those of age-matched healthy donors and moved with circulating CD8+ T-cell counts.

This TCR was recovered from a human donor with chronic lymphocytic leukemia. Source: PBMCs, taken after 12 months of ibrutinib treatment. This chain links TRBV6-1 with TRBJ2-1; 11 nucleotides agree with TRBD2. The chain's CDR3 is CASSQGTSGYNEQFF. In DNA, the CDR3 is TGTGCCAGCAGTCAGGGGACTAGCGGATACAATGAGCAGTTCTTC.